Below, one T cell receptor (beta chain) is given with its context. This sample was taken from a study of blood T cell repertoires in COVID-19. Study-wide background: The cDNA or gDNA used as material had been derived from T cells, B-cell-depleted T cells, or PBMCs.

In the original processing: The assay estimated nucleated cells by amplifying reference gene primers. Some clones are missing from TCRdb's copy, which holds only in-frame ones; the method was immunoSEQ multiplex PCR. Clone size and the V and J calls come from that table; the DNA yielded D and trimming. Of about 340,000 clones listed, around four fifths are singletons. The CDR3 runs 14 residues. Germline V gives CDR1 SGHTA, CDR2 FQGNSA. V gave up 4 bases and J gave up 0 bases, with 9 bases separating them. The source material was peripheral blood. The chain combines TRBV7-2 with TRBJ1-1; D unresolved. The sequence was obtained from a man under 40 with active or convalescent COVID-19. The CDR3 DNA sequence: TGTGCCAGCAGCTGGAGTGGAATGAACACTGAAGCTTTCTTT. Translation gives CASSWSGMNTEAFF.